The sequence of this T cell receptor beta chain was determined in a study of blood T cell repertoires in COVID-19. Study at large: Material from acute and convalescent COVID-19 was sourced from the United States, Italy and Spain. Sample material is recorded as cDNA or gDNA derived from T cells, B-cell-depleted T cells, or PBMCs.

Germline V gene data show CDR1 as MRHNA and CDR2 as SNTAGT. The CDR3 has 16 amino acids. Trimming took off 0 bases at V and 2 bases at J, with 11 bases between the two ends. In the study's own analysis: Nucleated cell number was recorded as an estimate derived from reference gene primer amplification. Profiled with immunoSEQ multiplex PCR; TCRdb holds only in-frame clones, not every one. V, J and clone size are taken as reported in that table, and D and trimming were inferred from the DNA itself. The data contain around 130,000 clones, approximately 81% of them singletons. The rearrangement joins TRBV6-4 to TRBJ1-5, with no clear D. Input material: peripheral blood. The receptor's source is a man aged 55 to 70 with acute or convalescent COVID-19. The CDR3 DNA reads TGTGCCAGCAGTGACTCGATGAGGGTTGGCAATCAGCCCCAGCATTTT. Translation gives CASSDSMRVGNQPQHF.